These 23 T cell receptor beta chains originate from one sample sequenced in a study of CD8 T cells in Susac syndrome. An amount of RNA that ranged from about 0.45 to 1 ug was reverse transcribed with random hexamers. TCRdb used MiXCR to reprocess the immunoSEQ multiplex PCR reads, holding one entry per CDR3 protein. The repertoire includes some 240,000 distinct CDR3 sequences, 90% to 96% of them detected once, and approximately 0.1% sits in the top ten. What was sequenced was CD4+ T cells from PBMCs. These receptors all stem from a human donor with Susac syndrome.

The chain has TRBV29-1 and TRBJ2-7; 14 bases line up with TRBD2. Germline-derived CDR1 and CDR2 are SQVTM and ANQGSEA. This CDR3 region has 18 residues. After removal of 8 bases from V and 6 bases from J, the junction contained 21 bases not matched to a gene. The CDR3 protein is CSFLGRGTSGRKGFEQYF. CDR3 sequence (DNA): TGCAGCTTTCTAGGGCGAGGGACTAGCGGGAGAAAGGGTTTCGAGCAGTACTTC.

A single count supports this clonotype. This sequence joins TRBV29-1 and TRBJ2-7; TRBD2 aligns across 10 bases. Germline values: CDR1 SQVTM, CDR2 ANQGSEA. The CDR3 totals 15 residues. The ends lost 5 bases at V and 2 bases at J; junction bases unmatched: 9. CDR3 in DNA: TGCAGCGTTATATCCGGGACTAGCGCTACCTACGAGCAGTACTTC. Translation: CSVISGTSATYEQYF.

The chain is built from TRBV5-1 and TRBJ2-6; D not resolved. The CDR3 sequence is 15 residues long. Germline CDR1 SGHRS, CDR2 YFSETQ. V gave up 2 bases and J gave up 0 bases, with 6 bases separating them. The CDR3 protein is CASSFSHSGANVLTF. The CDR3 coding sequence is TGCGCCAGCAGCTTCAGTCACTCTGGGGCCAACGTCCTGACTTTC.

The chain joins TRBV5-6 to TRBJ2-5; D may be TRBD1 (6 bases). Germline lookup yields CDR1 SGHDT and CDR2 YYEEEE. This CDR3 region has 13 residues. Trimming cost V 4 bases and J 6 bases, with 13 bases left between them. CDR3 sequence: CASSLQGGKTQYF. The CDR3 bases are TGTGCCAGCAGCCTACAGGGTGGAAAGACCCAGTACTTC.

The CDR3 DNA reads as TGCAGTGCTAGAGGACTAGCGGGGGTCTACAATGAGCAGTTCTTC. It yields the protein CSARGLAGVYNEQFF. The V call is TRBV20-1, the J call TRBJ2-1; 12 positions agree with TRBD2. The length of the CDR3 is 15 residues. Losses at the gene ends were 1 base for V and 3 bases for J; bases not matched to a gene: 1. Germline CDR1 reads DFQATT; CDR2 reads SNEGSKA (reference sequence).

The J gene is TRBJ1-2, the V gene TRBV27; possible D gene TRBD1, 5 bases. CDR1 MNHEY and CDR2 SMNVEV come from the germline V gene (reference sequence). V was clipped by 6 bases and J by 4 bases, with 15 bases between them. The CDR3 has 14 amino acids. CDR3 residues: CASRRSRDAYGYTF. In DNA, the CDR3 is TGTGCCAGCAGGCGTAGCCGGGACGCCTATGGCTACACCTTC.

The chain uses TRBV27 and TRBJ2-1; D possibly corresponds to TRBD1 (5 bases). Germline loops: CDR1 MNHEY, CDR2 SMNVEV (reference sequence). The CDR3 length is 15 residues. V dropped 6 bases and J dropped 4 bases, with 16 bases sitting between them. DNA of the CDR3: TGTGCCAGCAGCCTTGGAAGGGGAAAATACAATGAGCAGTTCTTC. Amino acids: CASSLGRGKYNEQFF.

This chain links TRBV29-1 with TRBJ2-5; possible D gene TRBD2, 6 bases. V shed 6 bases and J shed 1 base, with 9 bases lying between them. The V gene's germline CDR1 is SQVTM and CDR2 ANQGSEA. CDR3 length: 12 amino acids. As DNA, the CDR3 is TGCAGCGTCAGTAGCGGCCAAGAGACCCAGTACTTC. It yields the protein CSVSSGQETQYF.

V gene TRBV30 combines with J gene TRBJ2-7; D not certain. V was shortened by 4 bases and J by 2 bases, with 9 bases between the two germline ends. CDR1 GTSNPN and CDR2 SVGIG come from the germline V gene (reference sequence). The CDR3 is 12 amino acids. CDR3 protein: CAWILSPYEQYF. The CDR3 DNA sequence: TGTGCCTGGATTCTGTCCCCCTACGAGCAGTACTTC.

The chain is built from TRBV21-1 and TRBJ2-2; TRBD1, the D gene given by the table, was not confirmed from the DNA. TRBV21-1 is described as a pseudogene. CDR3 length: 8 residues. Here the CDR3 reads CARPGLFF. CDR3 nucleotide sequence: TGTGCCAGACCCGGGCTGTTTTTT.

As DNA, the CDR3 is TGTGCCAGCAGCATGGGACTAGCGGGATTCTACGAGCAGTACTTC. Translating it yields CASSMGLAGFYEQYF. The rearrangement links TRBV5-6 to TRBJ2-7; TRBD2 matches 13 bases. V trimming: 4 bases; J trimming: 3 bases; junction bases outside the gene matches: 4. CDR1 SGHDT and CDR2 YYEEEE come from the germline V gene. The CDR3 loop spans 15 amino acids.

The V and J genes are TRBV20-1 and TRBJ2-5, with a possible D match to TRBD2 (6 bases). Germline loops: CDR1 DFQATT, CDR2 SNEGSKA (reference sequence). The CDR3 length is 15 residues. Between the trimmed V and J ends, which lost 6 bases and 8 bases, there was a span of 25 bases. The CDR3 region is CSALSGGDPKRTQYF. CDR3 nucleotide sequence: TGCAGTGCGCTTAGCGGAGGAGACCCCAAGAGAACCCAGTACTTC.

The chain combines TRBV2 with TRBJ2-7; D is ambiguous. The germline V gene encodes CDR1 SNHLY and CDR2 FYNNEI. Trimming took 6 bases from V and 3 from J, leaving 12 bases between them. The CDR3 covers 13 residues. This chain's CDR3 is CASRKGIGYEQYF. The CDR3 nucleotides are TGTGCCAGCAGGAAGGGTATAGGCTACGAGCAGTACTTC.

The J gene is TRBJ1-2, the V gene TRBV28; 7 bases fit TRBD1. J lost 7 bases, V lost 8 bases, and 7 bases had no gene match. The CDR3 length is 12 residues. In germline, CDR1 is MDHEN, CDR2 SYDVKM. CDR3 sequence reads: CASQTGQRGYTF. The CDR3 DNA reads TGTGCCAGCCAAACGGGACAGCGTGGCTACACCTTC.

The chain is built from TRBV29-1 and TRBJ1-2; 9 nucleotides match TRBD1. The CDR3 loop spans 10 amino acids. Trimming cost V 4 bases and J 12 bases; bases outside gene matches: 3. Germline assignment: CDR1 SQVTM and CDR2 ANQGSEA. CDR3 nucleotide sequence: TGCAGCGTTGGGACAGGGGATCACACCTTC. Translating it yields CSVGTGDHTF.

The CDR3 nucleotides are TGTGCCAGTCGACAGTTAGACACTGAAGCTTTCTTT. The encoded protein is CASRQLDTEAFF. The chain has TRBV2 and TRBJ1-1; tentative D call: TRBD1 (5 bases). The CDR3 contains 12 residues. Germline CDR1 reads SNHLY; CDR2 reads FYNNEI. The V end was cut by 9 bases, the J end by 3 bases, with 11 bases between.

The V gene is TRBV3-1, the J gene TRBJ2-6; D is possibly TRBD2 (6 bases). In germline, CDR1 is LGHDT, CDR2 YNNKEL (reference sequence). V was cut by 3 bases and J by 0 bases, with 12 bases left in between. The CDR3 is made up of 17 amino acids. The CDR3 DNA follows: TGTGCCAGCAGCCACGGGGAGGCGCTCTCTGGGGCCAACGTCCTGACTTTC. Translation: CASSHGEALSGANVLTF. The entire variable domain, with the rest obtained from reference TRBV3-1 and TRBJ2-6, is as follows: DTAVSQTPKYLVTQMGNDKSIKCEQNLGHDTMYWYKQDSKKFLKIMFSYNNKELIINETVPNRFSPKSPDKAHLNLHINSLELGDSAVYFCASSHGEALSGANVLTFGAGSRLTVL.

This chain uses TRBV2 with TRBJ2-1, with 7 bases that match TRBD2. The V gene's germline CDR1 is SNHLY and CDR2 FYNNEI. The CDR3 has 17 amino acids. Trimming cost V 7 bases and J 0 bases; bases outside gene matches: 12. The CDR3 nucleotides read TGTGCCAGCACCCATGGGGGAGGGTTCCTCTCCTACAATGAGCAGTTCTTC. As protein: CASTHGGGFLSYNEQFF. Looking up the rest from reference TRBV2 and TRBJ2-1 gives the full variable domain: EPEVTQTPSHQVTQMGQEVILRCVPISNHLYFYWYRQILGQKVEFLVSFYNNEISEKSEIFDDQFSVERPDGSNFTLKIRSTKLEDSAMYFCASTHGGGFLSYNEQFFGPGTRLTVL.

The chain uses TRBV27 and TRBJ2-1, with 7 positions matching TRBD2. Germline CDR1 reads MNHEY; CDR2 reads SMNVEV (reference sequence). This CDR3 has 16 amino acids. Trimming cost V 3 bases and J 0 bases; bases outside gene matches: 5. CDR3 sequence: CASSLVSGRSYNEQFF. CDR3 DNA: TGTGCCAGCAGTTTGGTTAGCGGGCGCTCCTACAATGAGCAGTTCTTC.

The V call is TRBV5-1, the J call TRBJ2-3; 9 bases fit TRBD2. This CDR3 has 17 amino acids. The germline V gene encodes CDR1 SGHRS and CDR2 YFSETQ. V lost 6 bases to trimming and J lost 0 bases; unmatched junction nucleotides: 11. The DNA of the CDR3 is TGCGCCAGCACCCCCTCCCGAACTAGCGGGAGCACAGATACGCAGTATTTT. Translated: CASTPSRTSGSTDTQYF.

The rearrangement uses TRBV5-1 and TRBJ2-7, with a tentative D call TRBD2 (5 bases). The CDR3 is made up of 15 amino acids. Germline V gene lookup returns CDR1 SGHRS and CDR2 YFSETQ. Trimming took 1 base from V and 7 from J, leaving 18 bases between them. The CDR3 DNA reads as TGCGCCAGCAGCTTGTCACCCGGGCCCGGAGGTGAGCAGTACTTC. Protein product: CASSLSPGPGGEQYF.

Here the CDR3 reads CASTLPGTVNTEAFF. CDR3 bases: TGTGCCAGCACCCTACCGGGGACAGTGAACACTGAAGCTTTCTTT. The chain recombines TRBV28 with TRBJ1-1, with 7 bases identical to TRBD1. Losses at the gene ends were 7 bases for V and 0 bases for J; bases not matched to a gene: 8. This CDR3 region has 15 residues. Germline V gene data show CDR1 as MDHEN and CDR2 as SYDVKM.

This chain links TRBV20-1 with TRBJ2-7; D gene unclear. Germline CDR1 DFQATT, CDR2 SNEGSKA (reference sequence). The CDR3 contains 13 residues. The germline V and J ends were trimmed by 4 bases and 0 bases, with 10 bases remaining between them. CDR3 in amino acids: CSAIDGRSYEQYF. As DNA, the CDR3 is TGCAGTGCTATAGACGGCCGCTCCTACGAGCAGTACTTC.